The clone carrying this T cell receptor (beta chain) has only a few counts. This sample was included in a study of T cell repertoires in cytomegalovirus infection. Study-wide background: Carrying CMV and the relevant HLA type showed in public TCR beta signatures.

TCRdb independently ran MiXCR on the reads; one entry per CDR3 protein. Of 350,000 to 550,000 distinct CDR3 sequences listed, approximately 32% are singletons. Germline values: CDR1 SNHLY, CDR2 FYNNEI. The CDR3 runs to 14 residues. V gave up 8 bases and J gave up 5 bases; unmatched junction bases: 10. Sequencing was done on a sample of PBMCs. The chain links TRBV2 to TRBJ2-5; TRBD2 matches at 8 bases. The sequence was collected from a human donor in good health (CMV status not recorded). Some clones in this sample may be carry-over from other donors' samples. CDR3 nucleotide sequence: TGTGCCAGCGCACCAACAGCGGGGGACGAGACCCAGTACTTC. The encoded protein is CASAPTAGDETQYF.